Only one count was recorded for the clone carrying this TCR beta chain. The repertoire was sequenced with immunoSEQ multiplex PCR; TCRdb's copy has only in-frame clones and lacks some. Here the sample spans tens of thousands of clones, about 90% being singletons. V dropped 4 bases and J dropped 8 bases, with 17 bases sitting between them. CDR1 GTSNPN and CDR2 SVGIG come from the germline V gene (reference sequence). The CDR3 is made up of 13 amino acids. Specified treatment: preoperative locoregional IRX-2 cytokine immunotherapy. Patients received preoperative, locoregional IRX-2 cytokine immunotherapy in a phase Ib study. This record belongs to a study of preoperative IRX-2 immunotherapy in early breast cancer.

This TCR derives from a human donor with breast cancer. The V and J genes are TRBV30 and TRBJ1-2; D is possibly TRBD1 (5 bases). This material was acquired from a patient treated with IRX-2 immunotherapy. The CDR3 here is CAWTPARGGGYTF. CDR3 coding DNA: TGTGCCTGGACCCCGGCCCGGGGGGGAGGCTACACCTTC.